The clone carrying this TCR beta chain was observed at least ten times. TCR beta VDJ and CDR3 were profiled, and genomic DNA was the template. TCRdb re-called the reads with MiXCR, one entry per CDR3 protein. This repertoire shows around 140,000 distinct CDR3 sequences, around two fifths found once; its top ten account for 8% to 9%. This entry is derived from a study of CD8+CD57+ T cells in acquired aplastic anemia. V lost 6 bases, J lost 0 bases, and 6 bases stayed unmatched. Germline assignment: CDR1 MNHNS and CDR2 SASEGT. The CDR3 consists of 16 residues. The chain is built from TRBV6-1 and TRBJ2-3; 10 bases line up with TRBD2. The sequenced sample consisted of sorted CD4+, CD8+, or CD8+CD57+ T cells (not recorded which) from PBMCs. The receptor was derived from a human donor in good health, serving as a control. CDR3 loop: CASRAPGLASTDTQYF. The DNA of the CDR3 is TGTGCCAGCAGGGCCCCGGGACTAGCGAGCACAGATACGCAGTATTTT.